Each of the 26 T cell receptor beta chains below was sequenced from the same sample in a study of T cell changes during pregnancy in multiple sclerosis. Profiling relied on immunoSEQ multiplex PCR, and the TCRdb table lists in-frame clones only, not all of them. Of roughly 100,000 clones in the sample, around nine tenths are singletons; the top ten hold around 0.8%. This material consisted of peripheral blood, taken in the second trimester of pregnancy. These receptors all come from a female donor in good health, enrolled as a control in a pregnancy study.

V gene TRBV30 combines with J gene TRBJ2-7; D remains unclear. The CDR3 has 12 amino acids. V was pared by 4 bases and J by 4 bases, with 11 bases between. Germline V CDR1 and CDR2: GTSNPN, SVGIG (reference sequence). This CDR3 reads CAWTQSRYEQYF. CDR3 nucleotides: TGTGCCTGGACCCAATCGCGTTACGAGCAGTACTTC. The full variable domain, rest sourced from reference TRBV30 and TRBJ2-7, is SQTIHQWPATLVQPVGSPLSLECTVEGTSNPNLYWYRQAAGRGLQLLFYSVGIGQISSEVPQNLSASRPQDRQFILSSKKLLLSDSGFYLCAWTQSRYEQYFGPGTRLTVT.

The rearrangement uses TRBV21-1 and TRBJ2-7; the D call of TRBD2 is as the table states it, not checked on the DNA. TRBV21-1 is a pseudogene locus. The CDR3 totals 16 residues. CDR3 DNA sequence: TGTGCCAGCAGCCAAACGGGACTAGCGTTATTCTACGAGCAGTACTTC. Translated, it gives CASSQTGLALFYEQYF.

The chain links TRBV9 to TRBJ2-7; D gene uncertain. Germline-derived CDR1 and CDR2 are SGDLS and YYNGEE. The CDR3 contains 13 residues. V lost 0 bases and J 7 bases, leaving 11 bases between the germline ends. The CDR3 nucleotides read TGTGCCAGCAGCGTAGCGCCTAGTAGAGAGCAGTACTTC. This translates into CASSVAPSREQYF.

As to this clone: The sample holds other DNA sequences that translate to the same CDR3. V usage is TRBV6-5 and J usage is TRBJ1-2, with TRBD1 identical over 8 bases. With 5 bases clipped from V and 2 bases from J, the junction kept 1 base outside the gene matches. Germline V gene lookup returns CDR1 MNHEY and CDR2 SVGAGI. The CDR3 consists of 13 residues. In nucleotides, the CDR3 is TGTGCCAGCAGTAGACAGGGGAACTATGGCTACACCTTC. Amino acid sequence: CASSRQGNYGYTF.

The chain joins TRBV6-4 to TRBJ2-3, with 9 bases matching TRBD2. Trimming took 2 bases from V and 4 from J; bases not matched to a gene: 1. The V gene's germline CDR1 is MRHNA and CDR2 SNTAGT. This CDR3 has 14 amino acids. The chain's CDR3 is CASSDGGGADTQYF. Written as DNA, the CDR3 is TGTGCCAGCAGTGACGGCGGGGGGGCAGATACGCAGTATTTT.

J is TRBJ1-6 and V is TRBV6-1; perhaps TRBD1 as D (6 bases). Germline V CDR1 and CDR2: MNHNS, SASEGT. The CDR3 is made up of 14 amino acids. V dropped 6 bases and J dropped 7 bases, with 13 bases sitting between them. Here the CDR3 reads CASRVSGENSPLHF. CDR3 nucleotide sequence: TGTGCCAGCAGGGTATCAGGGGAGAATTCACCCCTCCACTTT.

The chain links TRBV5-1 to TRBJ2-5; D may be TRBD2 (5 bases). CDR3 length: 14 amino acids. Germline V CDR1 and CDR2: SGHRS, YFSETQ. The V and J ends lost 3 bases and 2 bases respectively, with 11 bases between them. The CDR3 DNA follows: TGCGCCAGCAGCTCTCGGGGAGTACAAGAGACCCAGTACTTC. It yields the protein CASSSRGVQETQYF.

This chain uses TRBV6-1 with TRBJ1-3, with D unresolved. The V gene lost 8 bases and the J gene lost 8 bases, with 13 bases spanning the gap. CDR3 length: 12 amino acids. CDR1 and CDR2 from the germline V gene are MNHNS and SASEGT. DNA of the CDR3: TGTGCCAGCCTTGCTTGGACTGACACCATATATTTT. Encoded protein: CASLAWTDTIYF.

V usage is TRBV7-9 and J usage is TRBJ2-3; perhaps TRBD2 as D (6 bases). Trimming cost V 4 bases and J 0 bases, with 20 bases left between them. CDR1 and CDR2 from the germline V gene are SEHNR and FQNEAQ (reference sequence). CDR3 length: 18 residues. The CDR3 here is CASSSAPAGITSTDTQYF. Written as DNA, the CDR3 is TGTGCCAGCAGCTCCGCCCCGGCGGGGATAACTAGCACAGATACGCAGTATTTT.

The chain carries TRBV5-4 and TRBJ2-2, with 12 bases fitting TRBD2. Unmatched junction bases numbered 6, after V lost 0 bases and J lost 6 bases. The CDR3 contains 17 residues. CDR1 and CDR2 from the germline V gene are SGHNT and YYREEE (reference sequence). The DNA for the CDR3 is TGTGCCAGCAGCTTGGCCCCTCTAGCGGGGGGGCCCGGGGAGCTGTTTTTT. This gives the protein CASSLAPLAGGPGELFF.

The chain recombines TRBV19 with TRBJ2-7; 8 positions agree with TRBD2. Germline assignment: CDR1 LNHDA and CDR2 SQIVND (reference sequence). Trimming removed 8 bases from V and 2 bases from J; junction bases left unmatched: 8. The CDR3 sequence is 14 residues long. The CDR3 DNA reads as TGTGCCAGTGGCAGCGCGGGGGGCCCCTACGAGCAGTACTTC. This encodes CASGSAGGPYEQYF.

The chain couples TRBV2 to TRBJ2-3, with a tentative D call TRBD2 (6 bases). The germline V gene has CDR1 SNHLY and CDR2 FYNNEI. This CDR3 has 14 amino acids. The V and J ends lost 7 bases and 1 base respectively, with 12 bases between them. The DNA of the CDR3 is TGTGCCAGCAACCGGGGGTCCGGCACAGATACGCAGTATTTT. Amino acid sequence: CASNRGSGTDTQYF.

The DNA of the CDR3 is TGTGCCTCCCGGGACAGGGGGCAGCCCCAGCATTTT. Its protein is CASRDRGQPQHF. This chain joins TRBV30 and TRBJ1-5; 11 bases fit TRBD1. This CDR3 contains 12 residues. CDR1 GTSNPN and CDR2 SVGIG come from the germline V gene (reference sequence). Trimming at V came to 7 bases and at J to 7 bases, leaving 3 bases not matched to a gene. Full variable domain (missing parts from reference TRBV30 and TRBJ1-5): SQTIHQWPATLVQPVGSPLSLECTVEGTSNPNLYWYRQAAGRGLQLLFYSVGIGQISSEVPQNLSASRPQDRQFILSSKKLLLSDSGFYLCASRDRGQPQHFGDGTRLSIL.

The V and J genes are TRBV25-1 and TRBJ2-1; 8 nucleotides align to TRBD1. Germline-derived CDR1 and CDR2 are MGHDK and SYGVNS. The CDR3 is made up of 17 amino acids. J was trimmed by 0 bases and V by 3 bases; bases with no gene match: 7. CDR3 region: CASSDVQGAISYNEQFF. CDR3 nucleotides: TGTGCCAGCAGTGATGTCCAGGGGGCCATCTCCTACAATGAGCAGTTCTTC.

The CDR3 loop is CASSYSNRGRQPQHF. The CDR3 DNA reads TGTGCCAGCAGTTACTCGAACAGGGGGCGTCAGCCCCAGCATTTT. The chain employs TRBV6-5 and TRBJ1-5; 9 bases fit TRBD1. Germline CDR1 is MNHEY and CDR2 is SVGAGI. This CDR3 comprises 15 residues. After removal of 0 bases from V and 6 bases from J, the junction contained 3 bases not matched to a gene.

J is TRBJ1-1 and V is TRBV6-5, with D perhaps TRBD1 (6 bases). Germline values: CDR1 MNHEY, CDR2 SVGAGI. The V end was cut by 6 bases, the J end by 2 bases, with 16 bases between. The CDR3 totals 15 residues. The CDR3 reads CASSRWGQGNTEAFF. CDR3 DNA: TGTGCCAGCAGCCGATGGGGGCAGGGAAACACTGAAGCTTTCTTT.

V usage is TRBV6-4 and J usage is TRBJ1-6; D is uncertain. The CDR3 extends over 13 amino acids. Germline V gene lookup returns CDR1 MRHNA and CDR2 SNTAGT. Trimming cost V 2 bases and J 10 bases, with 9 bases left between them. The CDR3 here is CASSDQMGSPLHF. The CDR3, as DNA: TGTGCCAGCAGTGACCAAATGGGCTCACCCCTCCACTTT.

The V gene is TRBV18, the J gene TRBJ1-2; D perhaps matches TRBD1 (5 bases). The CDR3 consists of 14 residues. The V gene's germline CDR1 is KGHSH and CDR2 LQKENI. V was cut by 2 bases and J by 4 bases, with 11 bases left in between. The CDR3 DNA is TGTGCCAGCTCACCATCGGGGGTCGTCTATGGCTACACCTTC. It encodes CASSPSGVVYGYTF.

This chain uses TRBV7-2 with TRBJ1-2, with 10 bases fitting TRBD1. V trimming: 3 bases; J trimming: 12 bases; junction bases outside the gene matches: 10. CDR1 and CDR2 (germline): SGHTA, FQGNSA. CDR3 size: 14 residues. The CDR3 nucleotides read TGTGCCAGCAGCTTTGGCCTTCGGGACAGGGGTAACACCTTC. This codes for CASSFGLRDRGNTF.

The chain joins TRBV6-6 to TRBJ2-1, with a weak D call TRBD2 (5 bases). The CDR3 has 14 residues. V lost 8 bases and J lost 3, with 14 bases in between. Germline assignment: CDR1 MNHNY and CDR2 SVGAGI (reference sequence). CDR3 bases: TGTGCCAGCTCCCTAGTGGGAGACTACAATGAGCAGTTCTTC. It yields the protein CASSLVGDYNEQFF.

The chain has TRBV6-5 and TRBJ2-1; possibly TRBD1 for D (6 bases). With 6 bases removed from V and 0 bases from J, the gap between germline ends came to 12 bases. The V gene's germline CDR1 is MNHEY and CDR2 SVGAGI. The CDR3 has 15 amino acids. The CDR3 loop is CASRGAESSYNEQFF. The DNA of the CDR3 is TGTGCCAGCAGGGGGGCAGAGAGCTCCTACAATGAGCAGTTCTTC.

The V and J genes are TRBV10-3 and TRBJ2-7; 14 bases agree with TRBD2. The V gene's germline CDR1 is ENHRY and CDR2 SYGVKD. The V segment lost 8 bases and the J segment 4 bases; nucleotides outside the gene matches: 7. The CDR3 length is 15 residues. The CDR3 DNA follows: TGTGCCATCCGAGGGGGGACTAGCGGGGGATACGAGCAGTACTTC. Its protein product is CAIRGGTSGGYEQYF.

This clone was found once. For the CDR3, the DNA is TGTGCCAGCAGCTTATCGGGGGGCGGGGAATCACCCCTCCACTTT. Its translation: CASSLSGGGESPLHF. The chain employs TRBV7-2 and TRBJ1-6, with a weak D call TRBD1 (6 bases). The CDR3 extends over 15 amino acids. The V and J ends lost 2 bases and 10 bases respectively, with 15 bases between them. In germline, CDR1 is SGHTA, CDR2 FQGNSA.

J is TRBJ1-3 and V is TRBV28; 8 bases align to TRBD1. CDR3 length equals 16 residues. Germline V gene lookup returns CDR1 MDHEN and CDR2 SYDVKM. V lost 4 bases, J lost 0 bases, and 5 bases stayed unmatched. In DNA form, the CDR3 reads TGTGCCAGCAGTTACCTCGGACAGGGCTCTGGAAACACCATATATTTT. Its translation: CASSYLGQGSGNTIYF.

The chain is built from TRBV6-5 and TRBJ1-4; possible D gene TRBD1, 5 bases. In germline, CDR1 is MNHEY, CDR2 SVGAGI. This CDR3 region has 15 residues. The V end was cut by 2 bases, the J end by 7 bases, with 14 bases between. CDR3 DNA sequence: TGTGCCAGCAGTTACGGGGCAGGATCCAGTGAAAAACTGTTTTTT. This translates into CASSYGAGSSEKLFF.

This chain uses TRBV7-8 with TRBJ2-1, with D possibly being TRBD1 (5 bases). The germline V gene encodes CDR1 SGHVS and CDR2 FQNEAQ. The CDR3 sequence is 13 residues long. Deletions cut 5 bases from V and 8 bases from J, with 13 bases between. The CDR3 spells CASSESGIHEQFF. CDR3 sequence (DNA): TGTGCCAGCAGCGAGTCAGGGATCCATGAGCAGTTCTTC.